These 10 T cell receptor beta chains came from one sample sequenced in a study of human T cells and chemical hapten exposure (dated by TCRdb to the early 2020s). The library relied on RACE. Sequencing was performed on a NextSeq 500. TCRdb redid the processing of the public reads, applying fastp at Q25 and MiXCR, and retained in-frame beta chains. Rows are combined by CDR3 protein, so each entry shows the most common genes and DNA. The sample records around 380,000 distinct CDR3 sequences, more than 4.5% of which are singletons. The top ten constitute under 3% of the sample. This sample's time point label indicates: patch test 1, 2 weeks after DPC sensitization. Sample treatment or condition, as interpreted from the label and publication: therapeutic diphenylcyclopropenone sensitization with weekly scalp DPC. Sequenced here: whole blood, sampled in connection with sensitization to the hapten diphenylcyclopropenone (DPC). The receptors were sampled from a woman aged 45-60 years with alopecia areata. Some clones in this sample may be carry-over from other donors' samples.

The CDR3 DNA sequence: TGTGCCAGCAGCCGGACAGTTGGAGGAGCCTACGAGCAGTACTTC. Translated: CASSRTVGGAYEQYF. The rearrangement links TRBV3-1 to TRBJ2-7, with D possibly TRBD1 on 6 matching bases. Germline lookup yields CDR1 LGHDT and CDR2 YNNKEL (reference sequence). This CDR3 is built from 15 residues. The V end lost 4 bases, the J end lost 2 bases, and 15 bases lay between the germline ends.

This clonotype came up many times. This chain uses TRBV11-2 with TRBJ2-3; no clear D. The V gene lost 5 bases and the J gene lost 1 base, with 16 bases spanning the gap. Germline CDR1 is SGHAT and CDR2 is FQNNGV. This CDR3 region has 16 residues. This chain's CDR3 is CASSNKGQKRTDTQYF. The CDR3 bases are TGTGCCAGCAGCAATAAAGGGCAGAAGCGCACAGATACGCAGTATTTT.

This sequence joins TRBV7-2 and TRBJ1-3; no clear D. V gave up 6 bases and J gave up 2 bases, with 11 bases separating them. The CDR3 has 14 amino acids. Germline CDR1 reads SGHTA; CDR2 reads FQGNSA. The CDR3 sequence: CASSPILPGNTIYF. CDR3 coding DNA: TGTGCCAGCAGTCCCATTCTACCTGGAAACACCATATATTTT.

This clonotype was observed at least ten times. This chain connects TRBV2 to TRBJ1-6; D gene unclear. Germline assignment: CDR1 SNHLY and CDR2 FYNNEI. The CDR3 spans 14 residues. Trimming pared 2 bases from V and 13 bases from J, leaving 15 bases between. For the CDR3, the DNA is TGTGCCAGCAGTGAAATACAGCGCAGGCAGCCCCTCCACTTT. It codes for CASSEIQRRQPLHF.

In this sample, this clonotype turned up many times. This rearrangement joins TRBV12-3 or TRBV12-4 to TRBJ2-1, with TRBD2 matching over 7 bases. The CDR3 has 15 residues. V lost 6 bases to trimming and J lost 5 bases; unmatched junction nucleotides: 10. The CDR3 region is CASRLQAGADNEQFF. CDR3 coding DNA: TGTGCCAGCAGACTTCAGGCGGGAGCGGACAATGAGCAGTTCTTC.

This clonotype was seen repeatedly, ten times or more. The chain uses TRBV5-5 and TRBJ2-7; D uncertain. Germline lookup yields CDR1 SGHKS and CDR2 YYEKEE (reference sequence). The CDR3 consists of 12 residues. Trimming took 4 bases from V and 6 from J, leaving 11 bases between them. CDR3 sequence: CASSPFPSEQYF. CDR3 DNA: TGTGCCAGCAGCCCGTTTCCATCCGAGCAGTACTTC.

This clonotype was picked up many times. CDR3 region: CASSLDGAPSYEQYF. In DNA form, the CDR3 reads TGTGCCAGCAGCCTGGATGGGGCGCCCTCCTACGAGCAGTACTTC. J is TRBJ2-7 and V is TRBV6-2 or TRBV6-3, with D possibly TRBD1 on 5 matching bases. The CDR3 length is 15 residues. The V and J ends lost 6 bases and 0 bases respectively, with 15 bases between them. Germline loops: CDR1 MNHEY, CDR2 SVGEGT.

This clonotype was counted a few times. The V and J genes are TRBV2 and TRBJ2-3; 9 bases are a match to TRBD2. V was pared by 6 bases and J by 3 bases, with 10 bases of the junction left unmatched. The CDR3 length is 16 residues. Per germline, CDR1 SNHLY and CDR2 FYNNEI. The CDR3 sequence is CASSEPLAGLTDTQYF. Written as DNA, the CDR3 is TGTGCCAGCAGCGAACCTCTAGCGGGGTTAACAGATACGCAGTATTTT.

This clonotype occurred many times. This CDR3 reads CASSRLAVTGELFF. In nucleotides, the CDR3 is TGTGCCAGCAGCCGCCTAGCGGTCACCGGGGAGCTGTTTTTT. The chain has TRBV6-5 and TRBJ2-2, with 7 bases lining up with TRBD2. This CDR3 region has 14 residues. Germline CDR1 and CDR2: MNHEY and SVGAGI. The V gene end was trimmed by 6 bases and the J gene end by 4 bases; junction bases not matched to a gene: 5.

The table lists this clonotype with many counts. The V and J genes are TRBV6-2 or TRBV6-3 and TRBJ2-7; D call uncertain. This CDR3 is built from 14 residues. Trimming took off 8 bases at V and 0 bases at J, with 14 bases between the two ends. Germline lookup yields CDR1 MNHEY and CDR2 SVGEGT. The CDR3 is CASCSRWASYEQYF. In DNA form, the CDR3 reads TGTGCCAGCTGCTCTCGTTGGGCCTCCTACGAGCAGTACTTC.